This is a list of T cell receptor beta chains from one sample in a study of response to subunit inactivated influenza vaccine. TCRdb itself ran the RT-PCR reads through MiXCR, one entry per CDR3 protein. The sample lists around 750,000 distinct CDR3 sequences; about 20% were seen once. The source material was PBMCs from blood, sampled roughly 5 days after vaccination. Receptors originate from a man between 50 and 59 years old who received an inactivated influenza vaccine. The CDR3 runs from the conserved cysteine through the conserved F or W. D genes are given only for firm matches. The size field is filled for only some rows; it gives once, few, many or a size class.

CASSPGLNSNQPQHF TGTGCCAGCAGCCCGGGACTTAATAGCAATCAGCCCCAGCATTTT TRBJ1-5 once TRBV7-9 NA
CASSQQATGRISPLHF TGCGCCAGCAGCCAACAGGCGACAGGGAGAATTTCACCCCTCCACTTT TRBJ1-6 NA TRBV4-3 TRBD1
CSTDTSGSYNEQFF TGCAGCACCGACACTAGCGGGAGCTACAATGAGCAGTTCTTC TRBJ2-1 NA TRBV29-1 TRBD2
CSATHRGRAADTQYF TGCAGTGCCACGCACCGGGGCAGGGCGGCAGATACGCAGTATTTT TRBJ2-3 few TRBV20-1 NA
CASSSLAGVSSYEQYF TGTGCCAGCAGTTCTCTAGCGGGGGTGAGCTCCTACGAGCAGTACTTC TRBJ2-7 NA TRBV12-3/TRBV12-4 TRBD2
CASRDGVKDYTF TGTGCCAGCAGGGACGGCGTGAAGGACTACACCTTC TRBJ1-2 few TRBV6-2/TRBV6-3 NA
CASSGQGLQETQYF TGTGCCAGCAGCGGACAGGGGCTCCAAGAGACCCAGTACTTC TRBJ2-5 few TRBV3-1 TRBD1
CATSEGTGLKQYF TGTGCCACCAGTGAAGGGACAGGGTTGAAGCAGTACTTC TRBJ2-7 few TRBV24-1 TRBD1
CSAPTGTRRTEAFF TGCAGTGCTCCTACCGGGACGAGGAGGACTGAAGCTTTCTTT TRBJ1-1 NA TRBV20-1 NA
CSARLHTGQGQETQYF TGCAGTGCTAGACTACACACGGGACAGGGCCAAGAGACCCAGTACTTC TRBJ2-5 many TRBV20-1 TRBD1
CSAPLQGANYEQYF TGCAGTGCACCGCTACAGGGAGCCAACTACGAGCAGTACTTC TRBJ2-7 few TRBV20-1 NA
CASRPFSGTHETQYF TGCGCCAGCAGACCCTTTAGCGGGACTCACGAGACCCAGTACTTC TRBJ2-5 NA TRBV5-1 TRBD2
CATSRGTRSTDTQYF TGTGCCACCAGCAGAGGTACGAGAAGCACAGATACGCAGTATTTT TRBJ2-3 NA TRBV15 NA
CASSFILGQLNYGYTF TGTGCCAGCAGTTTCATTTTGGGACAGCTAAACTATGGCTACACCTTC TRBJ1-2 few TRBV12-3/TRBV12-4 TRBD1
CASSPGLANNEQFF TGTGCCAGCAGTCCGGGACTAGCTAACAATGAGCAGTTCTTC TRBJ2-1 many TRBV12-3/TRBV12-4 TRBD2
CASSLDSLEGQYF TGTGCCAGCAGTCTGGACTCCCTAGAGGGGCAGTATTTT TRBJ2-3 few TRBV7-9 NA
CASSSSNHEQFF TGTGCCAGCAGTTCCAGTAACCATGAGCAGTTCTTC TRBJ2-1 NA TRBV6-2/TRBV6-3 NA
CSARPQQTTYEQYF TGCAGTGCTAGACCGCAACAGACAACCTACGAGCAGTACTTC TRBJ2-7 few TRBV20-1 NA
CASSWWSEETQYF TGTGCCAGCAGCTGGTGGTCTGAAGAGACCCAGTACTTC TRBJ2-5 NA TRBV5-6 NA